Each of the 11 T cell receptor beta chains below was sequenced from the same sample in a study of blood T cell repertoires in COVID-19. Sequencing was performed with immunoSEQ multiplex PCR; in TCRdb, only in-frame clones are kept and a portion is missing. Of around 300,000 clones detected, 80% to 95% appear once; the ten largest clones hold 0.9% to 1.2%. Sequenced: PBMCs or T cells enriched from blood (not recorded which). The source of these receptors is a woman in her thirties who had recovered from COVID-19.

This rearrangement joins TRBV19 to TRBJ1-1; weak D call: TRBD1 (6 bases). The germline gives CDR1 LNHDA, CDR2 SQIVND (reference sequence). Trimming pared 2 bases from V and 1 base from J, leaving 11 bases between. CDR3 length equals 15 residues. Written as DNA, the CDR3 is TGTGCCAGTAGTATAACCCACAGGGAGAACACTGAAGCTTTCTTT. Residues: CASSITHRENTEAFF.

This clone was seen at least ten times. The chain recombines TRBV25-1 with TRBJ2-7, with TRBD2 matching 9 bases. CDR1 is MGHDK, CDR2 SYGVNS, per germline. J gave up 2 bases and V 3 bases, and 14 bases lay outside the gene matches. CDR3 length: 18 amino acids. The CDR3 coding sequence is TGTGCCAGCAGTGATTCACCCCTTCAGCGGGAGGACCCCTACGAGCAGTACTTC. Protein: CASSDSPLQREDPYEQYF.

This clone was observed a single time. V is TRBV6-1 and J is TRBJ2-3; D may be TRBD2 (5 bases). Trimming took 3 bases from V and 5 from J, leaving 15 bases between them. The germline gives CDR1 MNHNS, CDR2 SASEGT. The CDR3 totals 15 residues. The CDR3 coding sequence is TGTGCCAGCAGTGATTATGCCGCCCGGGGAGATACGCAGTATTTT. This codes for CASSDYAARGDTQYF.

This chain uses TRBV18 with TRBJ2-7; TRBD2 matches at 12 bases. Germline V gene data show CDR1 as KGHSH and CDR2 as LQKENI. CDR3 length equals 15 residues. Trimming at V came to 4 bases and at J to 4 bases, leaving 5 bases not matched to a gene. CDR3: CASSLRLAGVYEQYF. Here the CDR3 DNA reads TGTGCCAGCTCACTACGACTAGCGGGAGTGTACGAGCAGTACTTC.

In its sample, this clone was seen a few times. The chain combines TRBV7-3 with TRBJ1-5; 7 bases agree with TRBD1. The germline V gene encodes CDR1 SGHTA and CDR2 FQGTGA. CDR3 length: 14 residues. V shed 5 bases and J 1 base; nucleotides not matched to a gene: 2. CDR3: CASSEGGSNQPQHF. The DNA for the CDR3 is TGTGCCAGCAGCGAAGGGGGCAGCAATCAGCCCCAGCATTTT. Full variable domain (remainder filled in from reference TRBV7-3 and TRBJ1-5): GAGVSQTPSNKVTEKGKYVELRCDPISGHTALYWYRQSLGQGPEFLIYFQGTGAADDSGLPNDRFFAVRPEGSVSTLKIQRTERGDSAVYLCASSEGGSNQPQHFGDGTRLSIL.

The chain has TRBV15 and TRBJ1-4; D not certain. Trimming took 5 bases from V and 3 from J, leaving 7 bases between them. In germline, CDR1 is LNHNV, CDR2 YYDKDF (reference sequence). CDR3 length: 13 amino acids. This CDR3 is CATSRSANEKLFF. The CDR3 DNA follows: TGTGCCACCAGCCGCAGTGCTAATGAAAAACTGTTTTTT. Combining the CDR3 with reference TRBV15 and TRBJ1-4 gives the whole variable domain DAMVIQNPRYQVTQFGKPVTLSCSQTLNHNVMYWYQQKSSQAPKLLFHYYDKDFNNEADTPDNFQSRRPNTSFCFLDIRSPGLGDTAMYLCATSRSANEKLFFGSGTQLSVL.

This rearrangement joins TRBV7-8 to TRBJ2-7, with 10 bases matching TRBD2. Losses at the gene ends were 5 bases for V and 2 bases for J; bases not matched to a gene: 6. This CDR3 contains 15 residues. Germline V gene data show CDR1 as SGHVS and CDR2 as FQNEAQ. The CDR3 DNA reads TGTGCCAGCAGCCAGACTAGCGGGCTCACCTACGAGCAGTACTTC. Translation gives CASSQTSGLTYEQYF. The full variable domain, in which reference TRBV7-8 and TRBJ2-7 provide the parts outside the CDR3, is GAGVSQSPRYKVAKRGQDVALRCDPISGHVSLFWYQQALGQGPEFLTYFQNEAQLDKSGLPSDRFFAERPEGSVSTLKIQRTQQEDSAVYLCASSQTSGLTYEQYFGPGTRLTVT.

The rearrangement joins TRBV30 to TRBJ2-5, with D unresolved. There are 13 residues in the CDR3. V dropped 0 bases and J dropped 5 bases, with 10 bases sitting between them. CDR1 is GTSNPN and CDR2 is SVGIG in the germline V gene (reference sequence). CDR3 loop: CAWSVGRRETQYF. The CDR3 DNA follows: TGTGCCTGGAGTGTAGGTAGGCGGGAGACCCAGTACTTC.

The chain links TRBV24-1 to TRBJ1-5; 9 bases map to TRBD1. Germline V gene data show CDR1 as KGHDR and CDR2 as SFDVKD. The CDR3 contains 15 residues. V trimming: 6 bases; J trimming: 5 bases; junction bases outside the gene matches: 7. DNA for the CDR3: TGTGCCACCAGTACCCGGGACAGGGCCGATCAGCCCCAGCATTTT. Translated: CATSTRDRADQPQHF.

V gene TRBV9 combines with J gene TRBJ1-2; D ambiguous. This CDR3 has 13 residues. Germline CDR1 reads SGDLS; CDR2 reads YYNGEE. V was trimmed by 4 bases and J by 6 bases, leaving 13 bases between them. CDR3 loop: CASSSRFRDGYTF. The CDR3 DNA sequence: TGTGCCAGCAGCTCCAGGTTTCGAGATGGCTACACCTTC.

The chain employs TRBV9 and TRBJ1-4, with 7 bases lining up with TRBD1. CDR1 and CDR2 (germline): SGDLS, YYNGEE. Trimming removed 3 bases from V and 2 bases from J; junction bases left unmatched: 1. This CDR3 comprises 14 residues. CDR3 loop: CASSGGQTNEKLFF. CDR3 sequence (DNA): TGTGCCAGCAGCGGGGGACAGACTAATGAAAAACTGTTTTTT.